One and the same sample provided the 21 T cell receptor beta chains below, sequenced in a study of T-cell reconstitution after alpha-beta-depleted transplantation in children. The TCRbeta library was prepared with unique molecular identifiers. Each CDR3 protein is one row after TCRdb ran MiXCR on the PCR reads. The sample yields 500,000 or so distinct CDR3 sequences, 30% to 35% seen once. The sequencing used PBMCs from the stem cell graft donor, collected from the stem cell graft. Receptor source: a human donor who donated a stem cell graft to a child with aplastic anemia.

V is TRBV5-6 and J is TRBJ1-4; D uncertain. Per the germline V gene, CDR1 is SGHDT and CDR2 is YYEEEE. This CDR3 has 16 amino acids. Trimming took off 4 bases at V and 7 bases at J, with 20 bases between the two ends. CDR3: CASSATSRQFSEKLFF. The CDR3 DNA sequence: TGTGCCAGCAGCGCCACGTCCCGGCAGTTCAGTGAAAAACTGTTTTTT. The whole variable domain, remainder taken from reference TRBV5-6 and TRBJ1-4, is DAGVTQSPTHLIKTRGQQVTLRCSPKSGHDTVSWYQQALGQGPQFIFQYYEEEERQRGNFPDRFSGHQFPNYSSELNVNALLLGDSALYLCASSATSRQFSEKLFFGSGTQLSVL.

The chain uses TRBV7-2 and TRBJ2-3, with a possible D match to TRBD2 (6 bases). This CDR3 is built from 13 residues. V gave up 7 bases and J gave up 5 bases, with 13 bases separating them. CDR1 is SGHTA and CDR2 is FQGNSA in the germline V gene. CDR3 DNA: TGTGCCAGCACCGATCTAGCGCGAGATACGCAGTATTTT. The encoded protein is CASTDLARDTQYF.

V usage is TRBV18 and J usage is TRBJ2-1, with a weak D call TRBD2 (5 bases). There are 13 residues in the CDR3. V gave up 0 bases and J gave up 12 bases, with 12 bases separating them. CDR1 and CDR2 (germline): KGHSH, LQKENI. The CDR3 DNA is TGTGCCAGCTCACCACCACTAGTCGATGGGCAGTTCTTC. Translated, it gives CASSPPLVDGQFF.

The chain joins TRBV4-3 to TRBJ2-2; TRBD1 matches at 7 bases. This CDR3 has 13 amino acids. The germline CDR1 and CDR2 sequences are LGHNA and YSLEER. V was clipped by 0 bases and J by 13 bases; unmatched bases: 5. CDR3 DNA sequence: TGCGCCAGCAGCCAAGATAGGGGGCGCGGGCTGTTTTTT. Residues: CASSQDRGRGLFF.

Written as DNA, the CDR3 is TGTGCCAGCAGGTCGGGAAGCAATCAGCCCCAGCATTTT. Translating it yields CASRSGSNQPQHF. The genes are TRBV25-1 and TRBJ1-5; D is ambiguous. Trimming removed 6 bases from V and 1 base from J, with 7 bases in between. The CDR3 extends over 13 amino acids. Germline-derived CDR1 and CDR2 are MGHDK and SYGVNS.

V gene TRBV20-1 combines with J gene TRBJ2-2; 8 nucleotides line up with TRBD2. Germline assignment: CDR1 DFQATT and CDR2 SNEGSKA (reference sequence). V shed 2 bases and J 5 bases; nucleotides not matched to a gene: 4. The CDR3 runs to 14 residues. CDR3 in amino acids: CSARYTSGTGELFF. Here the CDR3 DNA reads TGCAGTGCTAGATATACTAGCGGAACCGGGGAGCTGTTTTTT.

This clonotype was seen a few times. The rearrangement uses TRBV29-1 and TRBJ1-1, with D unclear. The CDR3 has 12 residues. The germline CDR1 and CDR2 sequences are SQVTM and ANQGSEA. V lost 4 bases, J lost 2 bases, and 8 bases lay in between. CDR3 residues: CSVVRTNTEAFF. CDR3 bases: TGCAGCGTTGTCCGCACCAACACTGAAGCTTTCTTT. Variable domain in full (rest from reference TRBV29-1 and TRBJ1-1): SAVISQKPSRDICQRGTSLTIQCQVDSQVTMMFWYRQQPGQSLTLIATANQGSEATYESGFVIDKFPISRPNLTFSTLTVSNMSPEDSSIYLCSVVRTNTEAFFGQGTRLTVV.

The chain carries TRBV9 and TRBJ2-3, with D possibly TRBD1 on 6 matching bases. This CDR3 is built from 14 residues. Germline V lookup: CDR1 SGDLS, CDR2 YYNGEE. Between the trimmed V and J ends, which lost 3 bases and 2 bases, there was a span of 10 bases. In DNA form, the CDR3 reads TGTGCCAGCAGCGCCGGACAGTCCACAGATACGCAGTATTTT. Amino acids: CASSAGQSTDTQYF.

The chain is built from TRBV12-3 or TRBV12-4 and TRBJ2-4; 11 nucleotides align to TRBD2. The CDR3 runs to 18 residues. The V segment lost 8 bases and the J segment 5 bases; nucleotides outside the gene matches: 17. The CDR3 bases are TGTGCCAGCGCCCGGGCTAGCGGGAGGAGGACGGGGCAAAACATTCAGTACTTC. Translated, it gives CASARASGRRTGQNIQYF.

This clonotype was detected many times. At one boundary the junction diverges from the germline segment, which might be a read error. The V and J genes are TRBV5-1 and TRBJ2-7, with unresolved D. The germline CDR1 and CDR2 sequences are SGHRS and YFSETQ. This CDR3 has 13 residues. CDR3 sequence (DNA): TGTGCCAGCAGCTTGGTAGGCTCCTACGAGCAGTACTTC. Translating gives CASSLVGSYEQYF. Drawing the rest from reference TRBV5-1 and TRBJ2-7, the complete variable domain is KAGVTQTPRYLIKTRGQQVTLSCSPISGHRSVSWYQQTPGQGLQFLFEYFSETQRNKGNFPGRFSGRQFSNSRSEMNVSTLELGDSALYLCASSLVGSYEQYFGPGTRLTVT.

This rearrangement joins TRBV9 to TRBJ2-1, with 11 bases identical to TRBD2. Germline V gives CDR1 SGDLS, CDR2 YYNGEE. The CDR3 has 16 amino acids. Trimming took 0 bases from V and 6 from J; bases not matched to a gene: 5. CDR3 sequence reads: CASSVAPGLAGNEQFF. The CDR3 DNA reads TGTGCCAGCAGCGTAGCCCCCGGACTAGCGGGCAATGAGCAGTTCTTC.

The V call is TRBV6-1, the J call TRBJ1-5; TRBD1 aligns across 8 bases. The germline gives CDR1 MNHNS, CDR2 SASEGT. The CDR3 spans 14 residues. Trimming removed 7 bases from V and 4 bases from J; junction bases left unmatched: 6. The CDR3 sequence is CASIDRGGNQPQHF. CDR3 nucleotides: TGTGCCAGCATCGACAGGGGTGGAAATCAGCCCCAGCATTTT.

There are a few counts of this clonotype. The V gene is TRBV20-1, the J gene TRBJ2-7, with 7 bases identical to TRBD2. V lost 6 bases, J lost 1 base, and 9 bases stayed unmatched. This CDR3 has 14 amino acids. From germline, CDR1 is DFQATT and CDR2 SNEGSKA (reference sequence). The CDR3 sequence is CSASGERGSYEQYF. CDR3 DNA sequence: TGCAGTGCCTCTGGCGAGCGGGGATCCTACGAGCAGTACTTC.

This clonotype has just a few counts. The J gene is TRBJ1-2, the V gene TRBV20-1; no definite D call. The CDR3 loop spans 13 amino acids. CDR1 and CDR2 (germline): DFQATT, SNEGSKA (reference sequence). V gave up 5 bases and J gave up 2 bases, with 12 bases separating them. The CDR3 loop reads CSAAGGPNYGYTF. The CDR3 DNA is TGCAGTGCTGCCGGCGGCCCAAACTATGGCTACACCTTC.

This sequence joins TRBV6-5 and TRBJ2-5; no clear D. Germline values: CDR1 MNHEY, CDR2 SVGAGI. This CDR3 has 14 residues. Trimming pared 2 bases from V and 5 bases from J, leaving 12 bases between. The CDR3 region is CASSYRSPRETQYF. CDR3 sequence (DNA): TGTGCCAGCAGTTACAGGTCCCCCCGGGAGACCCAGTACTTC.

This clonotype was counted between two and nine times. The genes are TRBV6-5 and TRBJ2-7; 11 bases map to TRBD2. This CDR3 spans 16 amino acids. Germline loops: CDR1 MNHEY, CDR2 SVGAGI. V gave up 0 bases and J gave up 5 bases; unmatched junction bases: 6. CDR3 DNA: TGTGCCAGCAGTTACTCTCTAGCGGGAGGTCCGGACGAGCAGTACTTC. Protein sequence: CASSYSLAGGPDEQYF.

The gene calls are TRBV7-2 and TRBJ2-2, with D uncertain. V was clipped by 5 bases and J by 7 bases, with 17 bases between them. The CDR3 extends over 15 amino acids. CDR1 is SGHTA and CDR2 is FQGNSA in the germline V gene. The CDR3 region has the DNA TGTGCCAGCAGCCCGTCCCTCGCTCCGGGCGGGGAGCTGTTTTTT. It encodes CASSPSLAPGGELFF.

This clonotype was counted a few times. The chain has TRBV18 and TRBJ2-7, with D uncertain. Germline CDR1 KGHSH, CDR2 LQKENI. Trimming took 8 bases from V and 2 from J, leaving 1 base between them. There are 9 residues in the CDR3. DNA for the CDR3: TGTGCCAGCCCCTACGAGCAGTACTTC. This sequence encodes CASPYEQYF.

V usage is TRBV30 and J usage is TRBJ1-4; 7 nucleotides agree with TRBD1. Trimming at V came to 3 bases and at J to 11 bases, leaving 6 bases not matched to a gene. The germline gives CDR1 GTSNPN, CDR2 SVGIG (reference sequence). CDR3 size: 12 residues. Here the CDR3 reads CAWRMTGRKLFF. CDR3 sequence (DNA): TGTGCCTGGAGGATGACAGGGCGGAAACTGTTTTTT.

This clonotype was counted between two and nine times. V gene TRBV20-1 combines with J gene TRBJ1-5; the match to TRBD1 covers 7 bases. J gave up 3 bases and V 6 bases, and 5 bases lay outside the gene matches. Germline V gene data show CDR1 as DFQATT and CDR2 as SNEGSKA (reference sequence). This CDR3 has 13 residues. CDR3 residues: CSAWDRYNQPQHF. In nucleotides, the CDR3 is TGCAGTGCCTGGGACAGATACAATCAGCCCCAGCATTTT.

Here the CDR3 reads CASSLGPGAENGYTF. As DNA, the CDR3 is TGTGCCAGCAGCTTAGGGCCAGGGGCAGAGAATGGCTACACCTTC. The chain joins TRBV7-6 to TRBJ1-2; TRBD1 might be the D (6 bases). Germline V gives CDR1 SGHVS, CDR2 FNYEAQ. The CDR3 contains 15 residues. V shed 1 base and J shed 6 bases, with 15 bases lying between them. The variable domain in full, with the rest retrieved from reference TRBV7-6 and TRBJ1-2, is GAGVSQSPRYKVTKRGQDVALRCDPISGHVSLYWYRQALGQGPEFLTYFNYEAQQDKSGLPNDRFSAERPEGSISTLTIQRTEQRDSAMYRCASSLGPGAENGYTFGSGTRLTVV.